Sequencing of this T cell receptor beta chain was carried out in a study of identical twins. The study's findings and limits: Researchers caution that invariant MAIT and iNKT cells could partly confound zero-insertion analyses.

TCRdb used MiXCR to reprocess the 5' RACE reads, holding one entry per CDR3 protein. Of about 470,000 distinct CDR3 sequences listed, 24% are singletons. As to this clonotype: The antigen remains unidentified.

This CDR3 spans 14 amino acids. Germline V gene data show CDR1 as SGHAT and CDR2 as FQNNGV. V was trimmed by 5 bases and J by 8 bases, leaving 16 bases between them. This same sample was also taken into another study, of T cells expressing NK-cell markers. In that study: In the group of eight sequenced donors, seven were HCMV-seropositive and one was seronegative. The CD3+CD56-NKG2C+ fraction was also led by these clonotypes in several donors.

This receptor was identified in a young woman in good health. The specimen was CD4+ T cells sorted from blood. The chain carries TRBV11-2 and TRBJ2-1, with D perhaps TRBD2 (6 bases). CDR3 region: CASSQRLGSHEQFF. Written as DNA, the CDR3 is TGTGCCAGCAGCCAAAGACTAGGATCCCATGAGCAGTTCTTC.